These T cell receptor beta chains were read from a single sample in a study of blood T cell repertoires in COVID-19. Clones were read by immunoSEQ multiplex PCR, and TCRdb kept only the in-frame ones, dropping some. The data contain 200,000 or so clones, 84% of them seen just once; the ten biggest clones take up 4% to 6%. Sequences were obtained from peripheral blood. Receptors originate from a woman in her seventies with active or convalescent COVID-19. Both conserved end residues are part of each CDR3. A D gene is named only where the DNA matches it firmly. The size entry is marked missing in some rows and otherwise reads once, few, many or a size class.

CDR3aa	CDR3nt	abundance	v_gene	j_gene	d_gene
CASSPRLAGNNEQFF	TGTGCCAGCTCACCGCGACTAGCGGGAAACAATGAGCAGTTCTTC	.	TRBV18	TRBJ2-1	TRBD2
CASSQDHGRLAGGQYNEQFF	TGCGCCAGCAGCCAAGATCATGGGAGACTAGCGGGAGGGCAATACAATGAGCAGTTCTTC	.	TRBV4-1	TRBJ2-1	TRBD2
CASSLRTGRQRGTGELFF	TGTGCCAGCAGCCTCCGGACAGGGCGGCAAAGGGGCACCGGGGAGCTGTTTTTT	.	TRBV9	TRBJ2-2	TRBD1
CASSQRESRQGPTLAKNIQYF	TGTGCCAGCAGCCAAAGAGAAAGTAGACAGGGTCCGACGTTAGCCAAAAACATTCAGTACTTC	.	TRBV3-1/TRBV3-2	TRBJ2-4	TRBD1
CASSVSRNYGYTF	TGTGCCAGCTCTGTCTCTAGGAACTATGGCTACACCTTC	.	TRBV6-5	TRBJ1-2	.
CASSESSSYEQYF	TGTGCCAGCAGTGAATCGAGCTCCTACGAGCAGTACTTC	.	TRBV6-1	TRBJ2-7	.
CASSRSRGTVSNYGYTF	TGTGCCAGCAGCCGCTCTAGAGGGACAGTTTCTAACTATGGCTACACCTTC	.	TRBV14	TRBJ1-2	TRBD1
CASSLGSGFKNIQYF	TGCGCCAGCAGCTTGGGTTCAGGCTTTAAAAACATTCAGTACTTC	.	TRBV5-1	TRBJ2-4	.
CASSLAPYLVEGSLYEQYF	TGTGCCAGCAGCTTAGCCCCATATTTAGTGGAGGGCAGTCTCTACGAGCAGTACTTC	.	TRBV7-6	TRBJ2-7	.
CASSRGGEQFF	TGTGCCAGCAGCCGGGGGGGTGAGCAGTTCTTC	.	TRBV12-3/TRBV12-4	TRBJ2-1	TRBD2
CASSPQGGVGNTIYF	TGTGCCAGCAGCCCACAGGGGGGAGTTGGAAACACCATATATTTT	.	TRBV7-2	TRBJ1-3	TRBD1
CASSFGGTSSGANVLTF	TGTGCCAGCAGCTTCGGCGGCACGAGCTCTGGGGCCAACGTCCTGACTTTC	.	TRBV5-4	TRBJ2-6	.
CASSLTGTGVPDTQYF	TGTGCCAGCAGTTTGACCGGGACAGGGGTTCCAGATACGCAGTATTTT	.	TRBV27	TRBJ2-3	TRBD1
CASSEVLAATDTQYF	TGTGCCAGCAGTGAAGTCCTAGCTGCCACAGATACGCAGTATTTT	.	TRBV2	TRBJ2-3	.
CASSSGRAAGINEQFF	TGTGCCAGCAGTTCCGGGAGGGCAGCTGGGATCAATGAGCAGTTCTTC	.	TRBV2	TRBJ2-1	TRBD2
CASKGTGNYGYTF	TGTGCCAGCAAAGGGACAGGGAACTATGGCTACACCTTC	.	TRBV2	TRBJ1-2	TRBD1
CASSKAGTGVAYEQYF	TGTGCCAGCAGCAAAGCTGGAACAGGGGTGGCCTACGAGCAGTACTTC	.	TRBV21-1	TRBJ2-7	.
CASGLASKDRALSYNEQFF	TGTGCTAGTGGTTTGGCCAGTAAAGACAGGGCTCTCTCCTACAATGAGCAGTTCTTC	once	TRBV12-5	TRBJ2-1	TRBD1
CASSYSRNTEAFF	TGTGCCAGCAGTTACTCGCGGAACACTGAAGCTTTCTTT	.	TRBV6-5	TRBJ1-1	.
CASSPLLGSTGELFF	TGTGCCAGCAGCCCACTACTCGGGAGCACCGGGGAGCTGTTTTTT	.	TRBV6-5	TRBJ2-2	.
CASSTLFRGSGNEKLFF	TGTGCCAGCAGCACATTGTTTAGGGGGTCTGGGAATGAAAAACTGTTTTTT	.	TRBV7-9	TRBJ1-4	.
CASRQGSSYEQYF	TGTGCCAGCAGACAGGGGAGCTCCTACGAGCAGTACTTC	once	TRBV2	TRBJ2-7	TRBD1
CASSYKGDNQPQHF	TGTGCCAGCAGTTACAAGGGAGACAATCAGCCCCAGCATTTT	.	TRBV6-6	TRBJ1-5	.
CASSPDRGNYEQYF	TGTGCCAGCTCACCGGACAGGGGTAACTACGAGCAGTACTTC	.	TRBV18	TRBJ2-7	TRBD1
CASTRWDRGSGNTIYF	TGTGCCAGCACACGCTGGGACAGGGGAAGCGGAAACACCATATATTTT	.	TRBV5-6	TRBJ1-3	TRBD1
CASSLGHGDEGTQYF	TGTGCCAGCAGCCTGGGACACGGGGATGAAGGGACCCAGTACTTC	.	TRBV11-3	TRBJ2-5	.
CATSKRSPLHF	TGTGCCACCAGCAAGCGATCACCCCTCCACTTT	.	TRBV28	TRBJ1-6	.
CASSYGLLYEQYF	TGTGCCAGCAGCTACGGACTTCTCTACGAGCAGTACTTC	.	TRBV7-2	TRBJ2-7	.
CASSMGYTDTQYF	TGTGCCAGTAGTATGGGCTACACAGATACGCAGTATTTT	.	TRBV19	TRBJ2-3	.
CASSLPRGNHNEQFF	TGTGCCAGCAGTTTACCCAGGGGAAACCACAATGAGCAGTTCTTC	.	TRBV28	TRBJ2-1	.
CATSRRSGAGLATNEKLFF	TGTGCCACCAGCAGGAGGTCGGGAGCCGGTCTTGCAACTAATGAAAAACTGTTTTTT	.	TRBV15	TRBJ1-4	.
CASTFKGGSSGANVLTF	TGTGCCAGCACCTTCAAAGGGGGTAGCTCTGGGGCCAACGTCCTGACTTTC	.	TRBV5-4	TRBJ2-6	.
CASSEWRGDRDTDTQYF	TGTGCCAGCAGTGAGTGGCGGGGGGACCGTGACACAGATACGCAGTATTTT	once	TRBV2	TRBJ2-3	TRBD2
CASSLLRLAGPTDTQYF	TGCGCCAGCAGCCTCCTGAGACTAGCGGGGCCCACAGATACGCAGTATTTT	few	TRBV4-1	TRBJ2-3	TRBD2
CASSDGLAGDTQYF	TGTGCCAGCAGTGATGGACTAGCGGGTGATACGCAGTATTTT	once	TRBV6-1	TRBJ2-3	TRBD2
CASSLVGGGRQETQYF	TGTGCCAGCAGCTTGGTTGGGGGAGGTCGGCAAGAGACCCAGTACTTC	.	TRBV7-3	TRBJ2-5	.
CASSLDRHSNQPQHF	TGTGCCAGCAGCCTGGACAGACATAGCAATCAGCCCCAGCATTTT	.	TRBV6-5	TRBJ1-5	.
CASSQELRVADTQYF	TGTGCCAGCAGCCAAGAATTGCGAGTTGCAGATACGCAGTATTTT	.	TRBV3-1/TRBV3-2	TRBJ2-3	.
CASSLGGLLAKNIQYF	TGTGCCAGCAGTTTGGGTGGGCTTCTAGCCAAAAACATTCAGTACTTC	.	TRBV28	TRBJ2-4	.
CASSQWGRTYNEQFF	TGTGCCAGCAGCCAATGGGGGAGGACGTACAATGAGCAGTTCTTC	.	TRBV3-1/TRBV3-2	TRBJ2-1	.
CASSPRGQGPYEQYF	TGTGCCAGCTCCCCTAGGGGACAGGGCCCCTACGAGCAGTACTTC	once	TRBV7-9	TRBJ2-7	TRBD1
CASNSPRDRATNTEAFF	TGTGCCAGTAACTCACCGAGGGACAGGGCAACCAACACTGAAGCTTTCTTT	.	TRBV19	TRBJ1-1	TRBD1
CASSYSGGDNSPLHF	TGTGCCAGCAGTTACTCAGGGGGAGATAATTCACCCCTCCACTTT	.	TRBV6-5	TRBJ1-6	.
CASSIGGGAAEAFF	TGTGCCAGTAGTATAGGGGGTGGGGCGGCTGAAGCTTTCTTT	.	TRBV19	TRBJ1-1	.
CASSIGTSGGYGNEQYF	TGTGCCAGCTCAATCGGGACTAGCGGGGGATACGGGAACGAGCAGTACTTC	.	TRBV18	TRBJ2-7	TRBD2
CASTFGLAGGNEQFF	TGTGCCAGCACCTTCGGACTAGCGGGAGGCAATGAGCAGTTCTTC	.	TRBV7-2	TRBJ2-1	TRBD2
CASRTTGGLSGELFF	TGTGCCAGCAGAACGACAGGGGGCTTATCCGGGGAGCTGTTTTTT	.	TRBV25-1	TRBJ2-2	TRBD1
CASRGTGLTIYF	TGTGCCAGCAGGGGGACAGGGCTCACCATATATTTT	.	TRBV28	TRBJ1-3	TRBD1
CASSLKQGAENQPQHF	TGTGCCAGCAGTTTAAAACAGGGGGCTGAGAATCAGCCCCAGCATTTT	.	TRBV28	TRBJ1-5	TRBD1
CASSSTGSEAFF	TGTGCCAGCAGCTCGACAGGGTCAGAAGCTTTCTTT	.	TRBV3-1/TRBV3-2	TRBJ1-1	TRBD1
CASSPDREQFF	TGTGCCAGCAGTCCGGACAGGGAGCAGTTCTTC	.	TRBV28	TRBJ2-1	TRBD1
CAISEGVGWTF	TGTGCCATCAGTGAAGGGGTTGGATGGACCTTC	.	TRBV10-3	TRBJ1-2	.